These 20 T cell receptor beta chains originate from one sample sequenced in a study of CD8+CD57+ T cells in acquired aplastic anemia. Genomic DNA served as template for TCR beta VDJ and CDR3 profiling. One entry per CDR3 protein, called by TCRdb with MiXCR from the reads. Of 400,000 to 600,000 distinct CDR3 sequences listed, about a third are singletons. The patients chosen for sequencing had shown expansion of CD8+CD57+ cells (detected by flow cytometry). Sequences were obtained from sorted CD4+, CD8+, or CD8+CD57+ T cells (not recorded which) from PBMCs. Receptors originate from a human donor with aplastic anemia.

This clonotype showed up just a few times. The V and J genes are TRBV9 and TRBJ2-1; 8 bases align to TRBD2. Unmatched junction bases numbered 8, after V lost 0 bases and J lost 6 bases. Germline V gene lookup returns CDR1 SGDLS and CDR2 YYNGEE. The CDR3 consists of 16 residues. This CDR3 is CASSVGRLAGRNEQFF. CDR3 DNA: TGTGCCAGCAGCGTAGGTCGTCTAGCGGGCCGCAATGAGCAGTTCTTC. Complete variable domain (other parts from reference TRBV9 and TRBJ2-1): DSGVTQTPKHLITATGQRVTLRCSPRSGDLSVYWYQQSLDQGLQFLIQYYNGEERAKGNILERFSAQQFPDLHSELNLSSLELGDSALYFCASSVGRLAGRNEQFFGPGTRLTVL.

This clonotype was recorded at least ten times. V gene TRBV2 combines with J gene TRBJ1-5, with TRBD1 as a possible D gene (5 bases). V dropped 2 bases and J dropped 6 bases, with 11 bases sitting between them. This CDR3 has 14 amino acids. CDR1 and CDR2 (germline): SNHLY, FYNNEI. CDR3 DNA sequence: TGTGCCAGCAGTGAAAGTACCGGGGGTCAGCCCCAGCATTTT. It encodes CASSESTGGQPQHF.

V is TRBV2 and J is TRBJ2-7; D unclear. Germline CDR1 is SNHLY and CDR2 is FYNNEI. This CDR3 spans 10 amino acids. Trimming stripped 11 bases from V and 2 bases from J, with 7 bases between. This CDR3 reads CALKTYEQYF. CDR3 nucleotide sequence: TGTGCCCTAAAGACCTACGAGCAGTACTTC.

The chain is built from TRBV25-1 and TRBJ2-3, with D perhaps matching TRBD1 (5 bases). Germline CDR1 MGHDK, CDR2 SYGVNS. Trimming shortened V by 9 bases and J by 2 bases, and 15 bases separated the two germline ends. The CDR3 spans 14 residues. The CDR3, as DNA: TGTGCCAGTCGGACACGAATTAACACAGATACGCAGTATTTT. This encodes CASRTRINTDTQYF.

The chain couples TRBV15 to TRBJ2-6, with D possibly matching TRBD1 (5 bases). The CDR3 spans 14 residues. V lost 1 base, J lost 6 bases, and 7 bases lay in between. CDR1 and CDR2 (germline): LNHNV, YYDKDF (reference sequence). This chain's CDR3 is CATSRGGEANVLTF. CDR3 nucleotide sequence: TGTGCCACCAGCAGAGGGGGCGAGGCCAACGTCCTGACTTTC.

The CDR3 nucleotides are TGTGCCAGCAGCGTTCCCTATGAGCGGATAGCCAAAAACATTCAGTACTTC. This codes for CASSVPYERIAKNIQYF. The chain joins TRBV9 to TRBJ2-4; possible D gene TRBD2, 5 bases. The V gene's germline CDR1 is SGDLS and CDR2 YYNGEE. V dropped 2 bases and J dropped 0 bases, with 15 bases sitting between them. CDR3 length equals 17 residues.

This clonotype was detected many times. The J gene is TRBJ1-5, the V gene TRBV6-1, with unresolved D. Germline V CDR1 and CDR2: MNHNS, SASEGT. Trimming took 6 bases from V and 0 from J, leaving 9 bases between them. The length of the CDR3 is 14 residues. The CDR3 bases are TGTGCCAGCAGGGGCACAAATAGCAATCAGCCCCAGCATTTT. Translated, it gives CASRGTNSNQPQHF.

The J gene is TRBJ2-1, the V gene TRBV9; 13 nucleotides align to TRBD2. CDR1 SGDLS and CDR2 YYNGEE come from the germline V gene. The J segment lost 13 bases and the V segment lost 4 bases, leaving 11 bases of the junction unmatched. The CDR3 is 15 amino acids. CDR3 sequence: CASSQLAGGGGEQFF. CDR3 sequence (DNA): TGTGCCAGCAGCCAACTAGCGGGAGGGGGCGGGGAACAGTTCTTC.

This clonotype was seen a few times. The rearrangement joins TRBV9 to TRBJ2-1; D is unresolved. CDR3 length equals 13 residues. Trimming left V 4 bases short and J 12 bases short, with 17 bases between. The V gene's germline CDR1 is SGDLS and CDR2 YYNGEE. The CDR3 here is CASSFPRSLWQFF. The CDR3 DNA reads TGTGCCAGCAGCTTCCCTCGGTCCCTATGGCAGTTCTTC.

For this clonotype: A much larger clone lies one base from this, so it may be a read error. The chain recombines TRBV20-1 with TRBJ1-1; D call uncertain. The germline V gene encodes CDR1 DFQATT and CDR2 SNEGSKA (reference sequence). The CDR3 has 11 amino acids. The CDR3 sequence: CSASKNPEAFF. CDR3 sequence (DNA): TGCAGTGCTAGCAAGAACCCTGAAGCTTTCTTT.

The V call is TRBV6-5, the J call TRBJ1-6, with D perhaps TRBD1 (6 bases). The CDR3 has 15 amino acids. The germline gives CDR1 MNHEY, CDR2 SVGAGI. With 1 base removed from V and 7 bases from J, the gap between germline ends came to 11 bases. The CDR3 nucleotides are TGTGCCAGCAGTTACTTGCTACAGGGAAATTCACCCCTCCACTTT. Translated: CASSYLLQGNSPLHF.

This chain uses TRBV6-1 with TRBJ1-1; perhaps TRBD1 as D (5 bases). The germline V gene has CDR1 MNHNS and CDR2 SASEGT. V was trimmed by 2 bases and J by 0 bases, leaving 13 bases between them. The CDR3 consists of 16 residues. This CDR3 is CASSELRDGMNTEAFF. As DNA, the CDR3 is TGTGCCAGCAGTGAACTCCGGGACGGGATGAACACTGAAGCTTTCTTT.

There are a few counts of this clonotype. The J gene is TRBJ1-5, the V gene TRBV2; no definite D call. Trimming stripped 4 bases from V and 3 bases from J, with 7 bases between. In germline, CDR1 is SNHLY, CDR2 FYNNEI. This CDR3 is 13 amino acids long. The CDR3 sequence is CASSVRNNQPQHF. The CDR3, as DNA: TGTGCCAGCAGTGTTCGGAACAATCAGCCCCAGCATTTT.

This clonotype has more than one count but fewer than ten. V and J are TRBV2 and TRBJ1-4; tentatively, D is TRBD1 (6 bases). The CDR3 contains 16 residues. The V end was cut by 1 base, the J end by 8 bases, with 17 bases between. The germline V gene has CDR1 SNHLY and CDR2 FYNNEI. CDR3 region: CASSEGGTLQGEKLFF. The CDR3 DNA reads TGTGCCAGCAGTGAAGGCGGGACACTACAAGGAGAAAAACTGTTTTTT.

The chain has TRBV25-1 and TRBJ1-2, with 8 bases lining up with TRBD1. In germline, CDR1 is MGHDK, CDR2 SYGVNS. V lost 4 bases and J lost 0; bases outside the gene matches: 13. The CDR3 is 18 residues long. The CDR3 protein is CASSASFPGTGTNYGYTF. CDR3 DNA sequence: TGTGCCAGCAGTGCTAGTTTTCCCGGGACAGGCACTAACTATGGCTACACCTTC.

The chain uses TRBV10-3 and TRBJ1-2; 8 positions agree with TRBD1. The germline V gene encodes CDR1 ENHRY and CDR2 SYGVKD. V shed 8 bases and J 8 bases; nucleotides not matched to a gene: 22. This CDR3 has 17 amino acids. DNA for the CDR3: TGTGCCATCCACCGGGCGGCAGGACAGGGCTCCTGGTGGGGCTACACCTTC. Amino acids: CAIHRAAGQGSWWGYTF.

A word on this clonotype: A much larger clone sits a single nucleotide away, making a read error possible. The chain couples TRBV5-1 to TRBJ1-2; D uncertain. Germline-derived CDR1 and CDR2 are SGHRS and YFSETQ. There are 13 residues in the CDR3. The CDR3 sequence is CASSLVGKNGCTF. CDR3 bases: TGCGCCAGCAGCTTGGTGGGGAAAAATGGCTGCACCTTC.

This chain links TRBV5-1 with TRBJ2-7; 9 positions match TRBD1. The CDR3 is 16 residues long. Germline V gene sequence: CDR1 SGHRS, CDR2 YFSETQ. The V segment lost 2 bases and the J segment 1 base; nucleotides outside the gene matches: 7. CDR3 residues: CASSFSGTGTSYEQYF. DNA of the CDR3: TGCGCCAGCAGCTTTTCCGGGACAGGGACTTCCTACGAGCAGTACTTC.

The chain recombines TRBV7-2 with TRBJ1-5; maybe TRBD1 (6 bases). The CDR3 runs 13 residues. V was trimmed by 4 bases and J by 5 bases, leaving 9 bases between them. The germline V gene has CDR1 SGHTA and CDR2 FQGNSA. DNA of the CDR3: TGTGCCAGCAGCTCTTACAGGGATCAGCCCCAGCATTTT. Protein sequence: CASSSYRDQPQHF.

This clonotype was observed many times. The V and J genes are TRBV2 and TRBJ1-2, with 7 nucleotides matching TRBD1. The trim removed 4 bases at V and 7 bases at J, leaving 3 bases unmatched. Germline CDR1 SNHLY, CDR2 FYNNEI. The CDR3 loop spans 12 amino acids. CDR3 residues: CASSGQGGGYTF. DNA of the CDR3: TGTGCCAGCAGTGGACAGGGTGGTGGCTACACCTTC. Full variable domain (outside the CDR3, taken from reference TRBV2 and TRBJ1-2): EPEVTQTPSHQVTQMGQEVILRCVPISNHLYFYWYRQILGQKVEFLVSFYNNEISEKSEIFDDQFSVERPDGSNFTLKIRSTKLEDSAMYFCASSGQGGGYTFGSGTRLTVV.